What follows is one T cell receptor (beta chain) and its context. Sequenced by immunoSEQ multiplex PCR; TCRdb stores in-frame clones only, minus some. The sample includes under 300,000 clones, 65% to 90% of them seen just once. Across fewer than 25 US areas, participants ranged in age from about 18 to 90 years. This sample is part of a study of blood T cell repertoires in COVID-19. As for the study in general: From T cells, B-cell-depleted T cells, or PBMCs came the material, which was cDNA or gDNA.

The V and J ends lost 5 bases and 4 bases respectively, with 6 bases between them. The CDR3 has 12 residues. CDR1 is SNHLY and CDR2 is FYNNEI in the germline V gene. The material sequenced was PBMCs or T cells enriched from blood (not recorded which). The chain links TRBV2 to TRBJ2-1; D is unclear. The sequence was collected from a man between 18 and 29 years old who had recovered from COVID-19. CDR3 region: CASSFQYNEQFF. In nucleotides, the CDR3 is TGTGCCAGCAGTTTCCAATACAATGAGCAGTTCTTC.